Listed here is a single T cell receptor (beta chain). Other DNA sequences in this specimen translate into the identical CDR3. The sample originates from a study of T cell changes during pregnancy in multiple sclerosis. Method: immunoSEQ multiplex PCR; TCRdb's copy keeps in-frame clones and lacks some. In the table there are fewer than 70,000 clones, approximately 90% of which are singletons. V shed 0 bases and J 2 bases; nucleotides not matched to a gene: 4. Per germline, CDR1 SEHNR and CDR2 FQNEAQ (reference sequence). The CDR3 totals 16 residues. Specimen: peripheral blood, collected in the third trimester of pregnancy. The V call is TRBV7-9, the J call TRBJ2-1; 7 bases align to TRBD2. This TCR was recovered from a female donor with multiple sclerosis, enrolled in a pregnancy study. CDR3 residues: CASSLALAGAYNEQFF. The CDR3 coding sequence is TGTGCCAGCAGCTTAGCGCTGGCGGGGGCCTACAATGAGCAGTTCTTC.